This TCR beta chain emerged from a study of blood T cell repertoires in COVID-19. Per the original methods: From reference gene primer amplification, estimates of nucleated cell counts were derived. Sequencing was performed with immunoSEQ multiplex PCR; in TCRdb, only in-frame clones are kept and a portion is missing. D and trimming were read from the DNA, whereas the V and J calls and clone size are those reported in that table. Of under 50,000 clones listed, about 92% are singletons. The CDR3 consists of 13 residues. With 4 bases removed from V and 10 bases from J, the gap between germline ends came to 14 bases. Looked up from germline, CDR1 is SGHTA and CDR2 is FQGTGA.

The source is a human donor in a cohort sampled during active COVID-19. Sequencing used peripheral blood. The chain recombines TRBV7-3 with TRBJ2-1, with D possibly TRBD2 on 5 matching bases. The CDR3 sequence is CASSSPGTGEQFF. DNA of the CDR3: TGTGCCAGCAGCTCACCGGGAACCGGAGAGCAGTTCTTC.